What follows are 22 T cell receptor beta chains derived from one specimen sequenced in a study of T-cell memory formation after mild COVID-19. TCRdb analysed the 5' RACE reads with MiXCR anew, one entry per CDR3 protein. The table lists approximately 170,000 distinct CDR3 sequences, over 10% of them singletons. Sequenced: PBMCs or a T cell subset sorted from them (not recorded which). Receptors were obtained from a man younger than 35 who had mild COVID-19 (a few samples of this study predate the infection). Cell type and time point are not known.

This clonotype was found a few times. The CDR3 nucleotides are TGCGCCAGCAGCTTGGGAGACAGGGGCGGCGGTGGCTACACCTTC. Protein sequence: CASSLGDRGGGGYTF. The chain links TRBV5-1 to TRBJ1-2; 8 bases map to TRBD1. J was trimmed by 7 bases and V by 0 bases; bases with no gene match: 8. Germline-derived CDR1 and CDR2 are SGHRS and YFSETQ. There are 15 residues in the CDR3.

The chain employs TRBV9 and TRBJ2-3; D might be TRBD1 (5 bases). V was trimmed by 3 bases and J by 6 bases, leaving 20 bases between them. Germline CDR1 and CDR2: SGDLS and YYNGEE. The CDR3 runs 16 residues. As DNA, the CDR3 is TGTGCCAGCAGCGGAGATGGACAAGGAAAGGGGGATACGCAGTATTTT. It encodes CASSGDGQGKGDTQYF. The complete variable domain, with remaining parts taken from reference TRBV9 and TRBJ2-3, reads DSGVTQTPKHLITATGQRVTLRCSPRSGDLSVYWYQQSLDQGLQFLIQYYNGEERAKGNILERFSAQQFPDLHSELNLSSLELGDSALYFCASSGDGQGKGDTQYFGPGTRLTVL.

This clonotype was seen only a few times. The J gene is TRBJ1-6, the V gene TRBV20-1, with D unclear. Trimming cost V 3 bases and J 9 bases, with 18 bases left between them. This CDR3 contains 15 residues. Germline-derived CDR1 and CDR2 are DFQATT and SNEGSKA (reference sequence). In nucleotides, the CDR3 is TGCAGTGCTAGTAGTCCATTCTCTCCTGTTTCACCCCTCCACTTT. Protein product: CSASSPFSPVSPLHF.

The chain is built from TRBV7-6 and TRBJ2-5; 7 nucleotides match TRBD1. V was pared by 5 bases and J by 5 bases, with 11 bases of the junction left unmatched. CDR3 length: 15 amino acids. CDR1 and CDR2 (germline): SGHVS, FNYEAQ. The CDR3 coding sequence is TGTGCCAGCAGCACCTTGACGGGACAGTCGGAGACCCAGTACTTC. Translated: CASSTLTGQSETQYF.

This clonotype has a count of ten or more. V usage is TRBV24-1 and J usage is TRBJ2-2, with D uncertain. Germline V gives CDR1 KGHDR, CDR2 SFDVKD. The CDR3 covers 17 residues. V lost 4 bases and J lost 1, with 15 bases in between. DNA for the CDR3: TGTGCCACCAGTGACTCTGGGTGGCTTAGGAACACCGGGGAGCTGTTTTTT. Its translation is CATSDSGWLRNTGELFF.

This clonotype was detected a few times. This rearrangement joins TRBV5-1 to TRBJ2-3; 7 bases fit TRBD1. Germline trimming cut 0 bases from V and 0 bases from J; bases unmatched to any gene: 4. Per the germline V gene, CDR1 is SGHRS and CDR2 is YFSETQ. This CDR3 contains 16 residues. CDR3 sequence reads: CASSLGGRGSTDTQYF. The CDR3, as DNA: TGCGCCAGCAGCTTGGGGGGCAGGGGGAGCACAGATACGCAGTATTTT.

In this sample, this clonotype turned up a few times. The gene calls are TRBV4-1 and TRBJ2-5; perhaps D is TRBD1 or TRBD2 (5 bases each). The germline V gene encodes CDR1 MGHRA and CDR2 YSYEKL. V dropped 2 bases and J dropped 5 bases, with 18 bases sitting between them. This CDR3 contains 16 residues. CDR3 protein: CASSQTWEQEVETQYF. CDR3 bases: TGCGCCAGCAGCCAAACGTGGGAACAGGAGGTGGAGACCCAGTACTTC.

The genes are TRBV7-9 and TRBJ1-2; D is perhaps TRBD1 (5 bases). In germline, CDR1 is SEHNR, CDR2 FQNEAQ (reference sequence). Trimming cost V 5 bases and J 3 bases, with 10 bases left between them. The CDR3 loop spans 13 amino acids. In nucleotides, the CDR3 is TGTGCCAGCAGCGTTGACAGAGACTATGGCTACACCTTC. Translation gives CASSVDRDYGYTF.

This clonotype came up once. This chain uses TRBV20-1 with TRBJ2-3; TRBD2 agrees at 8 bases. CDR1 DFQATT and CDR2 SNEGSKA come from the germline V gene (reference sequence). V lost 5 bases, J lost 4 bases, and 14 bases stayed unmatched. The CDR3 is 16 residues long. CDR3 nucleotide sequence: TGCAGTGCTCCTTCATCTCGAGCGGGGGCATCAGATACGCAGTATTTT. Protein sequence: CSAPSSRAGASDTQYF.

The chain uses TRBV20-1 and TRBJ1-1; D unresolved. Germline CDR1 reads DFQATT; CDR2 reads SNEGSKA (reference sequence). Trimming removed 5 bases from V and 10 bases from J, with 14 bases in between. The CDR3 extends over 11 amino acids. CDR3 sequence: CSARHRETAFF. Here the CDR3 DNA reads TGCAGTGCTCGACACCGGGAGACAGCTTTCTTT.

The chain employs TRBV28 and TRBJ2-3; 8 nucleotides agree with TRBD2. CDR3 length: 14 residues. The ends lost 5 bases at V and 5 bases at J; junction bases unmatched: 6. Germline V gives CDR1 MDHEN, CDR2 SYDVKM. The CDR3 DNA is TGTGCCAGCAGTGTTCCGGGACTAGGAGATACGCAGTATTTT. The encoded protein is CASSVPGLGDTQYF.

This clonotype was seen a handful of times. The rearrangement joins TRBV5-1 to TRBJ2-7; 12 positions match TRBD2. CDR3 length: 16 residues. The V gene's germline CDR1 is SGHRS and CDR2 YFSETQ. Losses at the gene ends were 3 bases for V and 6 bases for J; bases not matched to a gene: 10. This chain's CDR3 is CASSSGASGGAVEQYF. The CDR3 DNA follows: TGCGCCAGCAGCTCGGGTGCTAGCGGGGGGGCCGTCGAGCAGTACTTC.

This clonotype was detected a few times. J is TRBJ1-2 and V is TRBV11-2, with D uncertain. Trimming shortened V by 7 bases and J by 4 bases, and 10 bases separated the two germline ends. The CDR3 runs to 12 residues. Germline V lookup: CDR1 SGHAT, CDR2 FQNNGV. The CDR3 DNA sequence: TGTGCCAGCACCGGACGGAGCTATGGCTACACCTTC. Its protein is CASTGRSYGYTF. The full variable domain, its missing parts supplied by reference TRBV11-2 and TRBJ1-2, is EAGVAQSPRYKIIEKRQSVAFWCNPISGHATLYWYQQILGQGPKLLIQFQNNGVVDDSQLPKDRFSAERLKGVDSTLKIQPAKLEDSAVYLCASTGRSYGYTFGSGTRLTVV.

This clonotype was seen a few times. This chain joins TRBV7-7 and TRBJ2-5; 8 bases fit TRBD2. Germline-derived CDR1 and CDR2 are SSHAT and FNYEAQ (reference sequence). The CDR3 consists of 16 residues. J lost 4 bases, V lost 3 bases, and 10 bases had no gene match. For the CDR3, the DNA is TGTGCCAGCAGCTTTGGAAGCGGGGGAAGTGGAGAGACCCAGTACTTC. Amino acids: CASSFGSGGSGETQYF.

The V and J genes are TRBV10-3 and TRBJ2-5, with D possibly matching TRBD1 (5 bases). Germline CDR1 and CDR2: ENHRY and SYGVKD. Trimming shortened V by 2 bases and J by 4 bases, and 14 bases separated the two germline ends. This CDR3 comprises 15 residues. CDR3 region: CAISEGPGLGETQYF. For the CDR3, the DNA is TGTGCCATCAGTGAGGGGCCAGGGTTGGGAGAGACCCAGTACTTC.

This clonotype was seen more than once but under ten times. The DNA of the CDR3 is TGTGCCAGCAGTTCCTCGGGAACTTTCAATCAGCCCCAGCATTTT. Its protein product is CASSSSGTFNQPQHF. The V call is TRBV6-5, the J call TRBJ1-5; no definite D call. CDR1 and CDR2 from the germline V gene are MNHEY and SVGAGI. Between the trimmed V and J ends, which lost 4 bases and 3 bases, there was a span of 13 bases. The CDR3 loop spans 15 amino acids.

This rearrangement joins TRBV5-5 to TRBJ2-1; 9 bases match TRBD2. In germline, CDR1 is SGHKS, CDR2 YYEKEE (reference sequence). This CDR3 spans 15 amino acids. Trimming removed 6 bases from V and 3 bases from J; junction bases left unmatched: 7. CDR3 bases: TGTGCCAGCAAACGTAGCGGGGGTTTCTACAATGAGCAGTTCTTC. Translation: CASKRSGGFYNEQFF.

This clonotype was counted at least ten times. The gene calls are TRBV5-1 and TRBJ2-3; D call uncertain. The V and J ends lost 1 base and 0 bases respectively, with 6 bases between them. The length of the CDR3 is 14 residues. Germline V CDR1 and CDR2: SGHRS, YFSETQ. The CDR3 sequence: CASSLPSSTDTQYF. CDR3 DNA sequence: TGCGCCAGCAGCTTGCCCAGCAGCACAGATACGCAGTATTTT.

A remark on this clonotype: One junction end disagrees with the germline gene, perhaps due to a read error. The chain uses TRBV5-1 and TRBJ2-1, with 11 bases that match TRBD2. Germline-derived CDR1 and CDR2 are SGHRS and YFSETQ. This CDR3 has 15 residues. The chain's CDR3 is CASSGRGSGGAEQVF. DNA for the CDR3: TGCGCCAGCAGCGGCAGGGGTAGCGGGGGGGCTGAGCAGGTCTTC.

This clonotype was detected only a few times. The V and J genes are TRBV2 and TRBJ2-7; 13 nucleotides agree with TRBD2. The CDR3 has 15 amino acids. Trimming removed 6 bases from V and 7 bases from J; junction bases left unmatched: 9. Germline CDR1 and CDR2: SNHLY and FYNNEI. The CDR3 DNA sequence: TGTGCCAGCAGAGCCAGGACTAGCGGGGGACGGGAGCAGTACTTC. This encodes CASRARTSGGREQYF.

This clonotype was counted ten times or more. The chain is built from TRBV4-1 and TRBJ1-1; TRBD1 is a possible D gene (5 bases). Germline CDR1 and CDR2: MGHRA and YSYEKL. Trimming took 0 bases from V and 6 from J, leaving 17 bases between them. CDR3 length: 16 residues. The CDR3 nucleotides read TGCGCCAGCAGCCAAGAGTTGGGAGGCCGGGGGGCTGAAGCTTTCTTT. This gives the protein CASSQELGGRGAEAFF.

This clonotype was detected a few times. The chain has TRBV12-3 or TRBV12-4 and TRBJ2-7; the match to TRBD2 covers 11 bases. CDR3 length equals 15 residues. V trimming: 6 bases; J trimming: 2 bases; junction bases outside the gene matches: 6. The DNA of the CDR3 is TGTGCCAGCAGGGCTAGCGGGGGGACCCCCTACGAGCAGTACTTC. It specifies CASRASGGTPYEQYF.